The clone carrying this T cell receptor beta chain showed up many times. This entry belongs to a study of Graves' ophthalmopathy and Graves' hyperthyroidism. Germline V CDR1 and CDR2: DFQATT, SNEGSKA (reference sequence). The germline V and J ends were trimmed by 6 bases and 7 bases, with 6 bases remaining between them. CDR3 length: 9 residues. RNA transcripts served as template for amplifying TCR beta CDR3 sequences. After a first-round RT-PCR with HTBI primers, a second-round multiplex PCR was run. TCRdb independently ran MiXCR on the multiplex PCR reads; one entry per CDR3 protein. The sample lists a few hundred thousand distinct CDR3 sequences, around 17% occurring once.

The source is a woman aged 18-29 years with Graves' ophthalmopathy. V usage is TRBV20-1 and J usage is TRBJ1-2; no firm D call. Sequenced: peripheral blood. DNA of the CDR3: TGCAGTGCCAGGCCTGGCTACACCTTC. Translation gives CSARPGYTF.